This passage covers 22 T cell receptor beta chains from one sample sequenced in a study of T cell clusters in autoimmune cytopenias. TRB was amplified from about 260 ng of peripheral blood genomic DNA per sample. TRB rearrangements were amplified by touch-down multiplex PCR with mixed TRB-A/B primers. TCRdb reprocessed the multiplex PCR reads and keeps a single row for each CDR3 protein, giving no DNA. This repertoire includes over 5,000 distinct CDR3 sequences. The same sample was also studied in work on T cell repertoires in aging, cancer and after chemotherapy.

What was sequenced was peripheral blood. Every receptor here comes from a human donor in good health.

The chain is built from TRBV27 and TRBJ2-7; TCRdb's assignment of TRBD2 cannot be checked, as there is no DNA. This CDR3 contains 13 residues. Germline lookup yields CDR1 MNHEY and CDR2 SMNVEV (reference sequence). The CDR3 reads CASALAGSYEQYF.

The chain employs TRBV6-5 and TRBJ1-4; the TCRdb call, TRBD1, lacks DNA for checking. CDR1 is MNHEY and CDR2 is SVGAGI in the germline V gene. The CDR3 extends over 14 amino acids. The CDR3 here is CASARQALREKLFF.

The V and J genes are TRBV27 and TRBJ2-7; TCRdb's D call of TRBD1 is untestable without DNA. The CDR3 totals 15 residues. The germline V gene encodes CDR1 MNHEY and CDR2 SMNVEV (reference sequence). The CDR3 protein is CASTPGREVSYEQYF.

The chain has TRBV14 and TRBJ2-3. Per the germline V gene, CDR1 is SGHDN and CDR2 is FVKESK. This CDR3 region has 16 residues. Here the CDR3 reads CASSQDHGVATDTLYF. Variable domain in full (rest from reference TRBV14 and TRBJ2-3): EAGVTQFPSHSVIEKGQTVTLRCDPISGHDNLYWYRRVMGKEIKFLLHFVKESKQDESGMPNNRFLAERTGGTYSTLKVQPAELEDSGVYFCASSQDHGVATDTLYFGPGTRLTVL.

The genes are TRBV30 and TRBJ1-1. Germline lookup yields CDR1 GTSNPN and CDR2 SVGIG (reference sequence). The CDR3 extends over 13 amino acids. The CDR3 sequence is CAWAPGPTTEAFF.

This clonotype registers medium-sized by frequency. CDR3 sequence reads: CAWSRGSIPDEQFF. This rearrangement joins TRBV30 to TRBJ2-1; as DNA is missing, the TRBD2 call by TCRdb cannot be tested. CDR1 is GTSNPN, CDR2 SVGIG, per germline (reference sequence). The CDR3 is 14 residues long.

This clonotype registers medium-sized (0.01 to 0.1%) by frequency. The J gene is TRBJ2-5, the V gene TRBV30; TCRdb picks TRBD1, but there is no DNA to check that call. Germline lookup yields CDR1 GTSNPN and CDR2 SVGIG (reference sequence). The CDR3 sequence is 14 residues long. The CDR3 sequence: CAWSGDSEQETQYF.

This chain uses TRBV19 with TRBJ2-7; TCRdb names TRBD1, which stays unverified in the absence of DNA. CDR1 is LNHDA and CDR2 is SQIVND in the germline V gene (reference sequence). The CDR3 is 15 residues long. CDR3 region: CASSMRTGLSHEQYF.

The CDR3 loop is CASSFLRGQGPGELFF. The chain couples TRBV27 to TRBJ2-2; TCRdb calls TRBD1, which cannot be checked without DNA. There are 16 residues in the CDR3. Per germline, CDR1 MNHEY and CDR2 SMNVEV (reference sequence).

The J gene is TRBJ2-4, the V gene TRBV6-5; lacking DNA, the TRBD1 call made by TCRdb goes unchecked. CDR1 is MNHEY, CDR2 SVGAGI, per germline. The length of the CDR3 is 16 residues. CDR3 in amino acids: CASSSPGQLAKNIQYF.

This chain joins TRBV7-9 and TRBJ1-6. This CDR3 is 16 amino acids long. Germline assignment: CDR1 SEHNR and CDR2 FQNEAQ (reference sequence). This CDR3 is CASSSSVGTYDSPLHF.

J is TRBJ2-3 and V is TRBV29-1; with no DNA, the TCRdb D assignment of TRBD1 cannot be verified. The CDR3 sequence is 16 residues long. CDR1 is SQVTM, CDR2 ANQGSEA, per germline. The CDR3 here is CSVEVNWGKSTDTQYF.

V usage is TRBV6-1 and J usage is TRBJ1-5. The CDR3 spans 13 residues. Germline CDR1 MNHNS, CDR2 SASEGT. The CDR3 loop reads CASRLDGNQPQHF.

The rearrangement uses TRBV4-3 and TRBJ2-3; TCRdb's D gene call, TRBD1, goes unchecked for lack of DNA. Per germline, CDR1 LGHNA and CDR2 YSLEER. This CDR3 has 15 residues. CDR3 region: CASNLYRGSTDTQYF.

J is TRBJ1-4 and V is TRBV29-1. Germline lookup yields CDR1 SQVTM and CDR2 ANQGSEA. This CDR3 comprises 11 residues. The CDR3 loop reads CSVESYEKLFF.

The chain recombines TRBV7-2 with TRBJ2-7; absent DNA, TCRdb's TRBD1 call cannot be checked. Looked up from germline, CDR1 is SGHTA and CDR2 is FQGNSA. The CDR3 covers 17 residues. CDR3 amino acids: CASSLAAGLGSSYEQYF.

The chain carries TRBV30 and TRBJ2-7; TCRdb returns TRBD1, unconfirmable since there is no DNA. There are 15 residues in the CDR3. Germline V lookup: CDR1 GTSNPN, CDR2 SVGIG (reference sequence). The CDR3 protein is CAWSPPGQGAYEQYF.

The V call is TRBV19, the J call TRBJ2-7; TCRdb's D call of TRBD2 is untestable without DNA. Germline CDR1 is LNHDA and CDR2 is SQIVND (reference sequence). The CDR3 is 16 residues long. The CDR3 sequence is CASSISTSGRSSEQYF.

The chain combines TRBV28 with TRBJ1-5; lacking DNA, the TRBD1 call made by TCRdb goes unchecked. The CDR3 length is 14 residues. From germline, CDR1 is MDHEN and CDR2 SYDVKM. The CDR3 protein is CASRDPGQHQPQHF.

The chain has TRBV7-6 and TRBJ2-1; TCRdb proposes TRBD2, but this gene call is untestable without DNA. Germline CDR1 and CDR2: SGHVS and FNYEAQ. There are 16 residues in the CDR3. Here the CDR3 reads CASSPTSGRGGNEQFF.

The chain uses TRBV5-4 and TRBJ2-2; the D call of TRBD2 rests on TCRdb alone, since no DNA is present to check it. The CDR3 has 15 amino acids. CDR1 is SGHNT, CDR2 YYREEE, per germline (reference sequence). CDR3 residues: CASSLAGGVVGELFF.

The chain uses TRBV6-2 or TRBV6-3 and TRBJ2-1. The CDR3 runs to 16 residues. Per germline, CDR1 MNHEY and CDR2 SVGEGT. The CDR3 spells CASSYNGQGSYNEQFF.